The clone carrying this T cell receptor beta chain was observed many times. Time point defined: sample taken at primary tumor resection. Whole RNA, isolated from tumor, nontumor lung or frozen PBMC, was sequenced without prior sorting. This entry is derived from a study of spatial heterogeneity in lung cancer. Study overall: For the average unique TCR and UMI combination, more than 9.5 occurrences appeared in raw reads.

This CDR3 region has 16 residues. V lost 1 base and J 6 bases, leaving 16 bases between the germline ends. All TCR cDNA molecules were individually tagged with a unique molecular identifier. Each CDR3 protein gets one entry after TCRdb re-called the 5' RACE reads with MiXCR. The sample has about 28,000 distinct CDR3 sequences, 7.5% to 9.5% seen once. The specimen comprised PBMCs, sampled at surgery. The receptor's source is a female donor with early-stage non-small cell lung cancer. The J gene is TRBJ1-5, the V gene TRBV12-3 or TRBV12-4, with D uncertain. The CDR3 DNA is TGTGCCAGCAGTTTAGGATCAGTAGGGTATGGTCAGCCCCAGCATTTT. Translated, it gives CASSLGSVGYGQPQHF.